This TCR beta chain emerged from a study of patients and donors after allogeneic stem cell transplantation. In TCRdb, the RT-PCR reads were re-called with MiXCR into one record per CDR3 protein. Among 150,000 to 200,000 distinct CDR3 sequences, 24% were seen once, and the ten largest hold about 24%. This clonotype was seen a handful of times. One junction end disagrees with the germline gene, perhaps due to a read error. CDR1 is MGHRA and CDR2 is YSYEKL in the germline V gene. CDR3 length: 17 amino acids. The sample consisted of blood, either unsorted or a sorted T cell fraction (not recorded which). The gene calls are TRBV4-1 and TRBJ2-1; D may be TRBD1 or TRBD2 (5 bases each). The TCR was taken from a human donor who was either an allogeneic HSCT recipient or a stem cell or donor lymphocyte infusion donor (not recorded which). It is not recorded whose cells these are; they may come from a transplant donor. The CDR3 is CASSQDSGVGRGFGTLF. The CDR3 region has the DNA TGCGCCAGCAGCCAAGATAGTGGGGTGGGACGAGGGTTTGGTACCCTCTTC.